This T cell receptor beta chain was captured in a study of cytomegalovirus exposure and HLA in healthy donors. In regard to this clone: As yet, its antigen is unknown.

The CDR3 extends over 15 amino acids. CDR1 is LGHNA and CDR2 is YSLEER in the germline V gene. V was clipped by 0 bases and J by 4 bases, with 7 bases between them. General study points: Listed as cytomegalovirus-associated were over 150 TCR beta chains. Most TCR beta V segments were productive about 90% or about 30% of the time in an earlier analysis. Follow-up analysis later connected one missense variant in DCLRE1C with trimming of TCR beta V- and J-genes.

The PCR contained 60 Vbeta and 13 Jbeta primers. Using immunoSEQ multiplex PCR, the repertoire was profiled, and TCRdb retains in-frame clones only, with some absent. The sample yields about 190,000 clones, 80% to 85% seen once. V gene TRBV4-3 combines with J gene TRBJ2-6; no clear D gene. This receptor was obtained from a man between 40 and 49 years old in good health and CMV-seropositive. The sample consisted of PBMCs. The CDR3 nucleotides read TGCGCCAGCAGCCAAGATATCCCCGGGGCCAACGTCCTGACTTTC. Protein: CASSQDIPGANVLTF.